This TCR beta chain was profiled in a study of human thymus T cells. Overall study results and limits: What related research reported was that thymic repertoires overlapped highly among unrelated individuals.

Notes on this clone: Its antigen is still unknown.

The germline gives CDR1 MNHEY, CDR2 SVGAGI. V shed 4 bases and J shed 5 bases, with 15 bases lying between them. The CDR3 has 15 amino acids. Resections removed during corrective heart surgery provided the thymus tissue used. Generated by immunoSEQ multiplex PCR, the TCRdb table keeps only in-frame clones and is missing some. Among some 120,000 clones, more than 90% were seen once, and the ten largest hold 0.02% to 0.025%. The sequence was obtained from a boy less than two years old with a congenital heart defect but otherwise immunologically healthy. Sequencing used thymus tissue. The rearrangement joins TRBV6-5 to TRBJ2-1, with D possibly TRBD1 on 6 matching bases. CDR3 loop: CASSSYSTGNNEQFF. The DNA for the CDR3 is TGTGCCAGCAGTTCCTATTCTACAGGGAACAATGAGCAGTTCTTC.